Following are 2 T cell receptor beta chains from one sample sequenced in a study of shared clonotypes between healthy human individuals. Libraries were prepared by immunoSEQ multiplex PCR; TCRdb keeps only in-frame clonotypes and omits some of them. The sample carries about 990,000 clones, roughly 74% recorded once. The sample consisted of memory CD4+ T cells from PBMCs. Specified subset: CD45RA-negative fraction. The receptors derive from a young man in good health. Some clones in this sample may be carry-over from other donors' samples.

This clone has only a few counts. The genes are TRBV5-1 and TRBJ2-7; no firm D call. The ends were cut back, 5 bases at V and 7 bases at J, with 22 bases in the middle. The CDR3 covers 15 residues. Germline-derived CDR1 and CDR2 are SGHRS and YFSETQ. DNA for the CDR3: TGCGCCAGCAGTCCTTTCGCAGACGAGTTGGCTGAGCAGTACTTC. It encodes CASSPFADELAEQYF.

The rearrangement uses TRBV5-1 and TRBJ2-5, with D maybe TRBD1 (6 bases). V was pared by 2 bases and J by 2 bases, with 16 bases between. Germline values: CDR1 SGHRS, CDR2 YFSETQ. The CDR3 runs 16 residues. The CDR3 sequence: CASSFGPTGPQETQYF. The CDR3, as DNA: TGCGCCAGCAGCTTTGGACCGACAGGCCCTCAAGAGACCCAGTACTTC.